One TCR beta chain is described in this entry. Its target antigen remains unknown. There are no base qualities to consult, and no much larger clone falls within one base. This record comes from a study of T cells in Graves' hyperthyroidism and ophthalmopathy (dated by TCRdb to the late 2010s). For context, the study as a whole: Peripheral blood samples were taken at initial diagnosis, before any treatment was given. TCR V-J signatures able to tell the groups apart were searched for in a discovery cohort of 100 patients, of whom more than 40 had Graves' ophthalmopathy and around 57 had stable Graves' hyperthyroidism. Whether ophthalmopathy could be predicted prospectively was tested in an independent validation cohort made up of approximately 19 hyperthyroidism patients plus 17 patients who later progressed to ophthalmopathy. The 95 to 100 discovery patients were randomly divided into training and test sets at a 7:3 ratio. Thyroid tissue and blood T-cell repertoires from six Graves' hyperthyroidism patients were also compared in the study. After sampling, hyperthyroidism patients received methimazole starting at 30 mg daily, and ophthalmopathy patients received high-dose intravenous methylprednisolone. According to the paper, TCR Vbeta CDR3 sequencing was carried out on around 140 peripheral blood samples, which came from under 50 ophthalmopathy, around 74 hyperthyroidism and about 17 progressor patients. Findings and caveats that apply to the study as a whole: Most expanded thyroid clonotypes (frequency above 0.001) were also detected in blood, suggesting blood repertoires may reflect thyroid immune responses. Sample size was not statistically predetermined, and blinding of investigators to group allocation was not performed. In validation, progression to ophthalmopathy was predicted by the model with 70.59% sensitivity and around 75% specificity, a median of 6.5 months before onset. A 13 V-J signature model separated ophthalmopathy from stable hyperthyroidism, with nearly 90% sensitivity and roughly 81% specificity in cross-validation and 80%/75% in testing.

The TCR beta CDR3 regions were amplified from the RNA transcripts. For the first round of RT-PCR on the TCR CDR3, the HTBI primer set was used together with the Qiagen OneStep RT-PCR kit. The libraries were constructed in a second round of multiplex PCR and then size-selected and purified. Libraries were sequenced paired-end with 100 bp reads on an Illumina HiSeq2000. For the original study's pipeline: Raw data were processed with SOAPnuke, discarding reads with adapters, uncalled bases, mean Phred below 15, or no exact constant-primer or identifier match. COPE v1.2.5 was used to merge high-quality paired reads, and clonotypes were defined as unique nucleotide sequences. MiTCR v1.1 was used to align the clonotypes against IMGT TRBV, TRBD and TRBJ reference segments. The analysis was restricted to V-J combinations with a frequency above 0.0001, which together covered just over 98% of the repertoires. The TCS score was defined as the ratio of F50 (clonal expansion) to E x V (chaos), calculated using BLOSUM62-based TCRdist between CDR3 peptides within each V-J. Welch's t-statistics and random forest reduced approximately 520 V-J features to roughly 13, which were used in a naive Bayes classifier (R e1071). TCRdb trimmed the raw reads at Q25, called clones with MiXCR and kept productive beta chains. Identical CDR3 proteins give one entry, which carries the most common genes and DNA. The V and J calls were determined by TCRdb, not by the authors. This sample lists a few hundred thousand distinct CDR3 sequences; under 15% were detected once. The ten top clones hold about 33% of the sample.

Taken from cysteine to phenylalanine, the CDR3 has 12 residues. CDR3 DNA only is kept here, 36 bases in frame from base 1. CDR1 and CDR2 were assigned from the germline V gene as SGDLS and YYNGEE. V loses 0 bases of germline sequence and J loses 6 bases, and the interval between the two ends is 6 bases. Stable Graves' hyperthyroidism was defined as the absence of progression to ophthalmopathy over 18 months of follow-up. The hyperthyroidism patients were between 18 and 65 years old and newly diagnosed, with a disease duration of less than 2 months. Any patient with an uncontrolled infection, another autoimmune disease, pregnancy or lactation was excluded. Diagnoses were established on the basis of clinical symptoms, serum thyroxine and TRAb, thyroid ultrasound, and orbital computed tomography. PBMCs were separated from under 11 ml of fresh peripheral blood using Ficoll-Paque density gradient centrifugation. Trizol reagent was used to extract total RNA, and RNA quality was then checked on an Agilent 2100 Bioanalyzer.

The TCR originated in a woman in her twenties or thirties with Graves' hyperthyroidism. The sequenced sample consisted of blood. In this chain, TRBV9 is recombined with TRBJ1-2; no D segment can be confidently identified. The DNA sequence is as follows: TGTGCCAGCAGCGTAGTGGGAGATGGCTACACCTTC. Translated, it reads CASSVVGDGYTF.